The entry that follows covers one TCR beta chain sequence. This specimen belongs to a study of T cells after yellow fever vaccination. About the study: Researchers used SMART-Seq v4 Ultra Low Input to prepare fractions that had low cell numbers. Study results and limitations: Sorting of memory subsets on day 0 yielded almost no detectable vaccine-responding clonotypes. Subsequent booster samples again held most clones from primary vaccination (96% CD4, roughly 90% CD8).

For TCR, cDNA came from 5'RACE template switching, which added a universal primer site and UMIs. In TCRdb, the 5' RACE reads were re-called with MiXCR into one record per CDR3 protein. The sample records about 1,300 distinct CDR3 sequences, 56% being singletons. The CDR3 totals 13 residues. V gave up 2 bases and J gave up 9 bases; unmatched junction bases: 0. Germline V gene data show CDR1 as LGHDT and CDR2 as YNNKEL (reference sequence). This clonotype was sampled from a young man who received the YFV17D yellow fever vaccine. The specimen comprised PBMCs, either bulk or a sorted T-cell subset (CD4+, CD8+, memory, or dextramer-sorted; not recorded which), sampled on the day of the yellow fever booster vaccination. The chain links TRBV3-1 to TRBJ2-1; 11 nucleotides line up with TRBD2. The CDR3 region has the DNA TGTGCCAGCAGCCAACTAGCGGGGGGTGAGCAGTTCTTC. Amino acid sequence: CASSQLAGGEQFF.